These T cell receptor beta chains were read from a single sample in a study of technical replicates of blood from a handful of donors. Repertoires were generated with immunoSEQ multiplex PCR, while TCRdb's copy carries only in-frame clones and drops some. The repertoire has 80,000 to 90,000 clones, approximately 94% of them found once; the top ten carry less than 0.3%. The sequencing sample was made of T cells isolated from PBMCs. These TCRs come from a human donor in good health. Both conserved end residues are part of each CDR3. Fields, in order: V gene, CDR3 length, D gene, clone size, J gene, CDR3 protein, CDR3 DNA. A D gene is named only where the DNA matches it firmly. For some rows the clone size is stated as once, few or many, or as a class when expanded; others skip it.

v_call: TRBV7-9; cdr3_length: 15; d_call: NA; clone_size: NA; j_call: TRBJ2-7; cdr3_aa: CASSKDQGGSYEQYF; cdr3_nt: TGTGCCAGCAGCAAAGACCAGGGGGGATCCTACGAGCAGTACTTC
v_call: TRBV5-6; cdr3_length: 16; d_call: NA; clone_size: NA; j_call: TRBJ2-1; cdr3_aa: CASSLLGVVSYNEQFF; cdr3_nt: TGTGCCAGCAGCTTGCTAGGGGTGGTCTCCTACAATGAGCAGTTCTTC
v_call: TRBV6-1; cdr3_length: 11; d_call: NA; clone_size: NA; j_call: TRBJ1-5; cdr3_aa: CASTGGQPQHF; cdr3_nt: TGTGCCAGCACGGGGGGTCAGCCCCAGCATTTT
v_call: TRBV6-5; cdr3_length: 15; d_call: NA; clone_size: NA; j_call: TRBJ2-3; cdr3_aa: CASSYSQGSTDTQYF; cdr3_nt: TGTGCCAGCAGTTACTCCCAGGGGAGCACAGATACGCAGTATTTT
v_call: TRBV6-6; cdr3_length: 14; d_call: TRBD1; clone_size: NA; j_call: TRBJ1-1; cdr3_aa: CASRGDRVNTEAFF; cdr3_nt: TGTGCCAGCAGGGGGGACAGGGTGAACACTGAAGCTTTCTTT
v_call: TRBV28; cdr3_length: 14; d_call: TRBD2; clone_size: NA; j_call: TRBJ2-3; cdr3_aa: CASIDSGSTDTQYF; cdr3_nt: TGTGCCAGCATTGATAGCGGGAGCACAGATACGCAGTATTTT
v_call: TRBV7-2; cdr3_length: 15; d_call: NA; clone_size: NA; j_call: TRBJ1-1; cdr3_aa: CASSTRTGTNTEAFF; cdr3_nt: TGTGCCAGCAGCACCCGAACAGGGACGAACACTGAAGCTTTCTTT
v_call: TRBV7-6; cdr3_length: 14; d_call: NA; clone_size: NA; j_call: TRBJ2-7; cdr3_aa: CASTLSPGDYEQYF; cdr3_nt: TGTGCCAGCACCCTTAGTCCAGGGGACTACGAGCAGTACTTC
v_call: TRBV30; cdr3_length: 15; d_call: TRBD2; clone_size: NA; j_call: TRBJ2-3; cdr3_aa: CAWSALAGGPDTQYF; cdr3_nt: TGTGCCTGGAGTGCCTTAGCGGGGGGGCCAGATACGCAGTATTTT
v_call: TRBV27; cdr3_length: 17; d_call: TRBD1; clone_size: NA; j_call: TRBJ2-3; cdr3_aa: CASSLKPWTGGPDTQYF; cdr3_nt: TGTGCCAGCAGTTTAAAACCCTGGACAGGGGGCCCAGATACGCAGTATTTT
v_call: TRBV5-4; cdr3_length: 15; d_call: TRBD2; clone_size: NA; j_call: TRBJ2-7; cdr3_aa: CASSTLAGVSYEQYF; cdr3_nt: TGTGCCAGCAGCACCCTAGCGGGAGTCTCCTACGAGCAGTACTTC
v_call: TRBV14; cdr3_length: 14; d_call: NA; clone_size: NA; j_call: TRBJ2-7; cdr3_aa: CASSPLGGSYEQYF; cdr3_nt: TGTGCCAGCAGCCCACTCGGGGGCTCCTACGAGCAGTACTTC
v_call: TRBV7-6; cdr3_length: 18; d_call: TRBD2; clone_size: NA; j_call: TRBJ2-2; cdr3_aa: CASSLTSAGGTSPGELFF; cdr3_nt: TGTGCCAGCAGCTTAACGTCCGCGGGAGGGACATCCCCCGGGGAGCTGTTTTTT
v_call: TRBV2; cdr3_length: 14; d_call: NA; clone_size: once; j_call: TRBJ2-7; cdr3_aa: CASSGLQRGSEQYF; cdr3_nt: TGTGCCAGCAGTGGTCTCCAGAGGGGGTCCGAGCAGTACTTC
v_call: TRBV2; cdr3_length: 14; d_call: TRBD1; clone_size: NA; j_call: TRBJ2-7; cdr3_aa: CASITDRGTYEQYF; cdr3_nt: TGTGCCAGTATAACGGACAGGGGGACCTACGAGCAGTACTTC
v_call: TRBV30; cdr3_length: 12; d_call: NA; clone_size: few; j_call: TRBJ2-5; cdr3_aa: CAWSVNQETQYF; cdr3_nt: TGTGCCTGGAGTGTTAACCAAGAGACCCAGTACTTC
v_call: TRBV10-3; cdr3_length: 16; d_call: NA; clone_size: NA; j_call: TRBJ2-3; cdr3_aa: CAIRVQGMGATDTQYF; cdr3_nt: TGTGCCATCAGGGTCCAGGGGATGGGGGCCACAGATACGCAGTATTTT
v_call: TRBV19; cdr3_length: 13; d_call: NA; clone_size: NA; j_call: TRBJ2-5; cdr3_aa: CASSSPGKETQYF; cdr3_nt: TGTGCCAGTAGTTCCCCAGGGAAAGAGACCCAGTACTTC
v_call: TRBV7-8; cdr3_length: 17; d_call: TRBD1; clone_size: NA; j_call: TRBJ1-6; cdr3_aa: CASSQDRVQSYNSPLHF; cdr3_nt: TGTGCCAGCAGCCAGGACAGGGTTCAATCCTATAATTCACCCCTCCACTTT
v_call: TRBV5-1; cdr3_length: 16; d_call: TRBD2; clone_size: NA; j_call: TRBJ2-1; cdr3_aa: CASRPGSGSENNEQFF; cdr3_nt: TGCGCCAGCAGACCGGGGAGCGGGAGCGAGAACAATGAGCAGTTCTTC
v_call: TRBV19; cdr3_length: 18; d_call: TRBD1; clone_size: NA; j_call: TRBJ1-2; cdr3_aa: CASSIWRGLGQGRGGYTF; cdr3_nt: TGTGCCAGTAGTATCTGGAGGGGGCTGGGACAGGGTCGAGGTGGCTACACCTTC
v_call: TRBV5-1; cdr3_length: 16; d_call: TRBD1; clone_size: NA; j_call: TRBJ1-1; cdr3_aa: CASSFLRQGLGTEAFF; cdr3_nt: TGCGCCAGCAGCTTTCTCCGACAGGGCCTAGGCACTGAAGCTTTCTTT
v_call: TRBV28; cdr3_length: 14; d_call: TRBD1; clone_size: NA; j_call: TRBJ1-5; cdr3_aa: CASSRRQGSQPQHF; cdr3_nt: TGTGCCAGCAGCCGACGACAGGGGAGTCAGCCCCAGCATTTT
v_call: TRBV7-7; cdr3_length: 15; d_call: TRBD2; clone_size: NA; j_call: TRBJ2-1; cdr3_aa: CASSLGGGAYNEQFF; cdr3_nt: TGTGCTAGCAGCTTAGGCGGGGGGGCGTACAATGAGCAGTTCTTC
v_call: TRBV2; cdr3_length: 16; d_call: NA; clone_size: NA; j_call: TRBJ1-3; cdr3_aa: CASRQIARRSGNTIYF; cdr3_nt: TGTGCCAGCAGACAAATAGCGAGGCGCTCTGGAAACACCATATATTTT
v_call: TRBV4-1; cdr3_length: 17; d_call: TRBD2; clone_size: NA; j_call: TRBJ2-3; cdr3_aa: CASSPVSISGFMDTQYF; cdr3_nt: TGCGCCAGCAGCCCAGTATCCATTAGCGGGTTCATGGATACGCAGTATTTT
v_call: TRBV25-1; cdr3_length: 11; d_call: NA; clone_size: NA; j_call: TRBJ2-7; cdr3_aa: CASSYSSSPIF; cdr3_nt: TGTGCCAGCAGCTACTCATCATCCCCTATCTTC
v_call: TRBV27; cdr3_length: 13; d_call: NA; clone_size: once; j_call: TRBJ2-7; cdr3_aa: CASSLRQGGEQYF; cdr3_nt: TGTGCCAGCAGTTTACGGCAGGGGGGCGAGCAGTACTTC
v_call: TRBV27; cdr3_length: 16; d_call: NA; clone_size: NA; j_call: TRBJ1-6; cdr3_aa: CASSFKLGQYASPLHF; cdr3_nt: TGTGCCAGCAGTTTCAAACTCGGACAGTACGCTTCACCCCTCCACTTT
v_call: TRBV2; cdr3_length: 16; d_call: TRBD2; clone_size: NA; j_call: TRBJ2-3; cdr3_aa: CASRERLAGVADTQYF; cdr3_nt: TGTGCCAGCAGGGAACGACTAGCGGGAGTTGCAGATACGCAGTATTTT
v_call: TRBV5-1; cdr3_length: 18; d_call: NA; clone_size: once; j_call: TRBJ2-7; cdr3_aa: CASSLRVLRQDSSYEQYF; cdr3_nt: TGCGCCAGCAGCTTGCGGGTACTACGGCAAGATAGCTCCTACGAGCAGTACTTC
v_call: TRBV11-3; cdr3_length: 15; d_call: TRBD1; clone_size: NA; j_call: TRBJ2-1; cdr3_aa: CASSLGRTGYNEQFF; cdr3_nt: TGTGCCAGCAGCTTAGGCCGGACAGGATACAATGAGCAGTTCTTC
v_call: TRBV5-6; cdr3_length: 17; d_call: TRBD1; clone_size: once; j_call: TRBJ2-1; cdr3_aa: CASSLGYRGEDYNEQFF; cdr3_nt: TGTGCCAGCAGCTTGGGATACAGGGGCGAGGACTACAATGAGCAGTTCTTC